This passage covers 5 T cell receptor beta chains from one sample sequenced in a study of T cell responses to AZD1222 COVID-19 vaccine. Clones were read by immunoSEQ multiplex PCR, and TCRdb kept only the in-frame ones, dropping some. The sample has over 150,000 clones, over 85% seen once. Sequencing was performed on peripheral blood, taken on day 0 of AZD1222 vaccination. The receptors derive from an adult in good health.

The chain links TRBV30 to TRBJ1-3; no clear D gene. The CDR3 consists of 17 residues. V was trimmed by 3 bases and J by 3 bases, leaving 21 bases between them. Germline V gene lookup returns CDR1 GTSNPN and CDR2 SVGIG (reference sequence). DNA for the CDR3: TGTGCCTGGAGACCACCCCCTAGGGCCCCGGGTGGAAACACCATATATTTT. Amino acids: CAWRPPPRAPGGNTIYF.

This clone was seen a single time. The chain couples TRBV30 to TRBJ2-7; maybe TRBD1 (6 bases). V was trimmed by 5 bases and J by 4 bases, leaving 12 bases between them. The CDR3 contains 12 residues. The germline V gene has CDR1 GTSNPN and CDR2 SVGIG (reference sequence). The CDR3 here is CAWGTILYEQYF. Written as DNA, the CDR3 is TGTGCCTGGGGGACAATACTTTACGAGCAGTACTTC. Full variable domain (missing parts from reference TRBV30 and TRBJ2-7): SQTIHQWPATLVQPVGSPLSLECTVEGTSNPNLYWYRQAAGRGLQLLFYSVGIGQISSEVPQNLSASRPQDRQFILSSKKLLLSDSGFYLCAWGTILYEQYFGPGTRLTVT.

The genes are TRBV12-3 or TRBV12-4 and TRBJ1-2; D is undetermined. Trimming pared 2 bases from V and 4 bases from J, leaving 5 bases between. This CDR3 has 12 residues. The CDR3 region is CASSLPPYGYTF. The CDR3 DNA follows: TGTGCCAGCAGTTTACCACCCTATGGCTACACCTTC.

This clone has a handful of counts. The rearrangement uses TRBV19 and TRBJ1-1; D unresolved. V lost 8 bases, J lost 1 base, and 8 bases lay in between. The length of the CDR3 is 12 residues. In germline, CDR1 is LNHDA, CDR2 SQIVND (reference sequence). CDR3 nucleotide sequence: TGTGCCAGTGCAATCGGGAACACTGAAGCTTTCTTT. Amino acids: CASAIGNTEAFF.

The J gene is TRBJ1-1, the V gene TRBV30; no definite D call. Trimming took off 3 bases at V and 0 bases at J, with 11 bases between the two ends. This CDR3 region has 14 residues. The germline V gene has CDR1 GTSNPN and CDR2 SVGIG (reference sequence). CDR3 nucleotides: TGTGCCTGGAGAAACCCGGGATTGAACACTGAAGCTTTCTTT. This translates into CAWRNPGLNTEAFF.